One sample yielded the 24 T cell receptor beta chains listed below, sequenced in a study of blood T cell repertoires in COVID-19. TCRdb's table, derived via immunoSEQ multiplex PCR, lists solely in-frame clones and lacks some. The top ten hold more than 9% of the sample, which has 200,000 to 250,000 clones, 86% seen once. Specimen: peripheral blood. The receptors derive from a man in his fifties or sixties with COVID-19, enrolled during active disease.

The CDR3 bases are TGCAGCGCCTCGGGGAGGGCGAACACCGGGGAGCTGTTTTTT. It translates to CSASGRANTGELFF. The chain carries TRBV29-1 and TRBJ2-2; TRBD2 agrees at 7 bases. The V gene's germline CDR1 is SQVTM and CDR2 ANQGSEA. CDR3 length: 14 amino acids. After removal of 7 bases from V and 0 bases from J, the junction contained 5 bases not matched to a gene.

The chain is built from TRBV28 and TRBJ1-2; tentatively, D is TRBD1 (5 bases). Trimming removed 5 bases at V and 5 bases at J, with 12 bases between. Germline CDR1 and CDR2: MDHEN and SYDVKM. This CDR3 has 13 residues. The CDR3 loop reads CASSPPGLYGYTF. The CDR3 nucleotides are TGTGCCAGCAGTCCCCCGGGACTGTATGGCTACACCTTC.

V is TRBV2 and J is TRBJ2-1, with TRBD2 matching 8 bases. V trimming: 10 bases; J trimming: 7 bases; junction bases outside the gene matches: 12. Germline CDR1 and CDR2: SNHLY and FYNNEI. The CDR3 extends over 14 amino acids. CDR3 residues: CAIYGGLAGNEQFF. Written as DNA, the CDR3 is TGTGCCATTTACGGCGGACTAGCAGGGAATGAGCAGTTCTTC.

J is TRBJ1-6 and V is TRBV12-3 or TRBV12-4; D is unresolved. Trimming cost V 3 bases and J 7 bases, with 7 bases left between them. The length of the CDR3 is 13 residues. CDR3 sequence reads: CASSFTTNSPLHF. CDR3 in DNA: TGTGCCAGCAGTTTTACCACAAATTCACCCCTCCACTTT.

This clone occurred a few times. One end of the junction varies from germline; a read error may be responsible. The chain recombines TRBV7-7 with TRBJ2-7, with 8 bases that match TRBD1. The CDR3 spans 15 residues. Germline assignment: CDR1 SSHAT and CDR2 FNYEAQ (reference sequence). CDR3 DNA sequence: TGTGCTAGCAGCGCAGGACAGGGTGTGTGGTACGAGCAGTACTTC. Translation gives CASSAGQGVWYEQYF.

This clone came up once. This rearrangement joins TRBV28 to TRBJ1-2; 9 bases are a match to TRBD1. The CDR3 consists of 14 residues. In germline, CDR1 is MDHEN, CDR2 SYDVKM. The junction had 12 bases not matched to a gene; V was cut back by 8 bases and J by 8 bases. The CDR3 DNA reads as TGTGCCAGCGGGGGACAGGGAGGTCTTAGAGGCTACACCTTC. Encoded protein: CASGGQGGLRGYTF.

This clone was counted once. The V and J genes are TRBV4-1 and TRBJ2-7; a weak D match, TRBD1 (6 bases). Germline V gives CDR1 MGHRA, CDR2 YSYEKL. There are 15 residues in the CDR3. The V end lost 5 bases, the J end lost 3 bases, and 17 bases lay between the germline ends. The CDR3 coding sequence is TGCGCCAGCAGCTCCTTGAGGCAGGGGAGCTACGAGCAGTACTTC. Its protein product is CASSSLRQGSYEQYF.

This clone occurred a few times. The chain employs TRBV5-8 and TRBJ1-1; the D gene is possibly TRBD1 (5 bases). The V end lost 2 bases, the J end lost 0 bases, and 14 bases lay between the germline ends. The CDR3 has 16 residues. CDR1 is SGHTS and CDR2 is YDEGEE in the germline V gene. CDR3 nucleotide sequence: TGTGCCAGCAGCTTACCCCGGACAACCATGAACACTGAAGCTTTCTTT. Translating it yields CASSLPRTTMNTEAFF.

The gene calls are TRBV18 and TRBJ1-1; perhaps TRBD1 as D (6 bases). V was clipped by 6 bases and J by 1 base, with 12 bases between them. This CDR3 is built from 14 residues. Germline V gene sequence: CDR1 KGHSH, CDR2 LQKENI. This CDR3 is CASSPWTENTEAFF. DNA of the CDR3: TGTGCCAGCTCCCCCTGGACAGAGAACACTGAAGCTTTCTTT. Drawing the rest from reference TRBV18 and TRBJ1-1, the complete variable domain is NAGVMQNPRHLVRRRGQEARLRCSPMKGHSHVYWYRQLPEEGLKFMVYLQKENIIDESGMPKERFSAEFPKEGPSILRIQQVVRGDSAAYFCASSPWTENTEAFFGQGTRLTVV.

At least ten counts were recorded for this clone. J is TRBJ2-1 and V is TRBV27; the match to TRBD2 covers 7 bases. Trimming took 4 bases from V and 4 from J; bases not matched to a gene: 7. CDR1 is MNHEY, CDR2 SMNVEV, per germline (reference sequence). This CDR3 comprises 15 residues. The CDR3 DNA is TGTGCCAGCAGTTCCCCCCAGCGGGGTTACAATGAGCAGTTCTTC. This encodes CASSSPQRGYNEQFF.

This clone came up many times. This chain uses TRBV2 with TRBJ2-1, with a weak D call TRBD1 (6 bases). Deletions cut 11 bases from V and 10 bases from J, with 15 bases between. The CDR3 is 11 amino acids. CDR1 SNHLY and CDR2 FYNNEI come from the germline V gene. The CDR3 region is CAGHQGQEQFF. The CDR3 nucleotides read TGTGCCGGTCATCAGGGGCAAGAGCAGTTCTTC.

This chain links TRBV10-3 with TRBJ1-6; 9 nucleotides agree with TRBD1. The CDR3 spans 15 residues. CDR1 and CDR2 from the germline V gene are ENHRY and SYGVKD. Germline trimming cut 4 bases from V and 5 bases from J; bases unmatched to any gene: 3. CDR3 sequence: CAISAGQGDNSPLHF. CDR3 nucleotides: TGTGCCATCAGTGCGGGACAGGGCGATAATTCACCCCTCCACTTT.

The chain uses TRBV12-2 and TRBJ1-2; TRBD1, the table's D call, lacks a check against the DNA. TRBV12-2 is designated a pseudogene. This CDR3 is 15 amino acids long. The CDR3 region is CASRLGRQGAYGYTF. The CDR3 region has the DNA TGTGCAAGTCGCTTAGGAAGACAGGGAGCCTATGGCTACACCTTC.

The rearrangement joins TRBV29-1 to TRBJ1-1; D is perhaps TRBD1 (6 bases). The V and J ends lost 6 bases and 4 bases respectively, with 15 bases between them. The CDR3 is made up of 13 amino acids. From germline, CDR1 is SQVTM and CDR2 ANQGSEA. CDR3 bases: TGCAGCGTACAAGGGGCGGGGGCCACTGAAGCTTTCTTT. This gives the protein CSVQGAGATEAFF. Based on the CDR3 plus reference TRBV29-1 and TRBJ1-1, the full variable domain is SAVISQKPSRDICQRGTSLTIQCQVDSQVTMMFWYRQQPGQSLTLIATANQGSEATYESGFVIDKFPISRPNLTFSTLTVSNMSPEDSSIYLCSVQGAGATEAFFGQGTRLTVV.

This clone has just one count. V is TRBV27 and J is TRBJ1-1, with 9 bases identical to TRBD1. The CDR3 contains 15 residues. J was trimmed by 2 bases and V by 5 bases; bases with no gene match: 6. Germline CDR1 reads MNHEY; CDR2 reads SMNVEV (reference sequence). CDR3 residues: CASSAPGQGNTEAFF. The CDR3 coding sequence is TGTGCCAGCAGTGCCCCGGGACAGGGAAACACTGAAGCTTTCTTT.

Comments on this clone: The sample carries other DNA sequences with the same CDR3. This chain joins TRBV28 and TRBJ2-7; D is perhaps TRBD1 (6 bases). The CDR3 length is 13 residues. Germline V CDR1 and CDR2: MDHEN, SYDVKM. Trimming left V 5 bases short and J 1 base short, with 9 bases between. CDR3 sequence: CASSLGQSYEQYF. In DNA form, the CDR3 reads TGTGCCAGCAGTCTCGGACAGTCCTACGAGCAGTACTTC.

The chain couples TRBV6-5 to TRBJ2-1; the match to TRBD1 covers 7 bases. The CDR3 is made up of 15 amino acids. Germline V gene data show CDR1 as MNHEY and CDR2 as SVGAGI. V was pared by 4 bases and J by 8 bases, with 11 bases of the junction left unmatched. CDR3 region: CASSSLGQAADEQFF. The CDR3 bases are TGTGCCAGCAGTTCCCTCGGACAGGCCGCGGATGAGCAGTTCTTC.

J is TRBJ1-5 and V is TRBV28; D not resolved. The V end lost 2 bases, the J end lost 9 bases, and 8 bases lay between the germline ends. In germline, CDR1 is MDHEN, CDR2 SYDVKM. The CDR3 is made up of 12 amino acids. DNA for the CDR3: TGTGCCAGCAGTTTACCACCCGGGCCCCAGCATTTT. Its translation is CASSLPPGPQHF.

The rearrangement links TRBV2 to TRBJ2-1; 7 nucleotides match TRBD1. Germline V gene lookup returns CDR1 SNHLY and CDR2 FYNNEI. With V trimmed by 7 bases and J by 9 bases, 18 bases remained unmatched. The CDR3 has 16 amino acids. This CDR3 reads CASNKPGQFIPGEQFF. The CDR3 coding sequence is TGTGCCAGCAATAAACCGGGACAGTTCATTCCGGGTGAGCAGTTCTTC. Full variable domain (missing parts from reference TRBV2 and TRBJ2-1): EPEVTQTPSHQVTQMGQEVILRCVPISNHLYFYWYRQILGQKVEFLVSFYNNEISEKSEIFDDQFSVERPDGSNFTLKIRSTKLEDSAMYFCASNKPGQFIPGEQFFGPGTRLTVL.

The J gene is TRBJ1-2, the V gene TRBV6-2 or TRBV6-3; D is possibly TRBD1 (6 bases). The V end was cut by 2 bases, the J end by 6 bases, with 10 bases between. CDR1 is MNHEY and CDR2 is SVGEGT in the germline V gene. CDR3 length equals 13 residues. The CDR3 coding sequence is TGTGCCAGCAGTTACGGGCAGGGGCATGGCTACACCTTC. It is translated as CASSYGQGHGYTF.

V and J are TRBV19 and TRBJ1-2, with TRBD1 identical over 8 bases. This CDR3 is built from 14 residues. V lost 9 bases and J lost 2; bases outside the gene matches: 8. The germline gives CDR1 LNHDA, CDR2 SQIVND (reference sequence). The CDR3 region is CASSEGQANYGYTF. The CDR3 DNA sequence: TGTGCCAGCTCGGAGGGACAGGCAAACTATGGCTACACCTTC. The full variable domain, rest sourced from reference TRBV19 and TRBJ1-2, is DGGITQSPKYLFRKEGQNVTLSCEQNLNHDAMYWYRQDPGQGLRLIYYSQIVNDFQKGDIAEGYSVSREKKESFPLTVTSAQKNPTAFYLCASSEGQANYGYTFGSGTRLTVV.

This chain joins TRBV7-8 and TRBJ1-2; D gene ambiguous. V lost 1 base and J lost 2, with 11 bases in between. The germline CDR1 and CDR2 sequences are SGHVS and FQNEAQ. The CDR3 is 15 residues long. Here the CDR3 reads CASSLVPTVNYGYTF. CDR3 nucleotides: TGTGCCAGCAGCTTAGTCCCAACGGTGAACTATGGCTACACCTTC.

The genes are TRBV11-3 and TRBJ2-5, with 11 bases lining up with TRBD1. Per the germline V gene, CDR1 is SGHNT and CDR2 is YENEEA. The CDR3 length is 16 residues. J lost 2 bases, V lost 1 base, and 3 bases had no gene match. The CDR3 loop is CASSLGGTGGQETQYF. The CDR3 nucleotides read TGTGCCAGCAGCTTAGGAGGGACAGGGGGGCAAGAGACCCAGTACTTC.

The chain carries TRBV6-6 and TRBJ1-1; D not certain. CDR1 and CDR2 (germline): MNHNY, SVGAGI (reference sequence). The CDR3 spans 15 residues. V was trimmed by 6 bases and J by 0 bases, leaving 14 bases between them. The CDR3: CASREHTEMNTEAFF. CDR3 sequence (DNA): TGTGCCAGCAGAGAACACACAGAGATGAACACTGAAGCTTTCTTT.